The clone carrying this TCR beta chain appeared many times. Its specificity is unknown. TCR cDNA was made by 5'RACE template switching, adding a universal primer site and UMIs. One entry per CDR3 protein results from TCRdb running MiXCR on the 5' RACE reads. The table includes some 560,000 distinct CDR3 sequences, roughly a sixth detected once. The CDR3 totals 12 residues. Deletions cut 8 bases from V and 4 bases from J, with 11 bases between. Germline-derived CDR1 and CDR2 are SGHTA and FQGTGA. This entry is derived from a study of T cells after yellow fever vaccination. Study outcomes and limitations: Although the secondary response was weaker, it peaked faster, at day 5 versus 15. Most clones from primary vaccination were detected again post-booster (roughly 95% CD4, roughly 85% CD8).

The input for sequencing was PBMCs, taken 5 days after the first yellow fever vaccination. This chain connects TRBV7-3 to TRBJ1-2; the D is unclear. This clonotype originated in a man between 18 and 35 years old who received the YFV17D yellow fever vaccine. CDR3 residues: CASSRTGYGYTF. CDR3 sequence (DNA): TGTGCCAGCTCTAGGACTGGCTATGGCTACACCTTC.